The 19 T cell receptor beta chains presented below share a single source sample, sequenced in a study of cytomegalovirus exposure and HLA in healthy donors. With 60 Vbeta and 13 Jbeta primers, the PCR was carried out. Generated by immunoSEQ multiplex PCR, the TCRdb table keeps only in-frame clones and is missing some. Among about 140,000 clones listed, about four fifths were seen once. The sequenced material came from PBMCs. The receptor source for this set is a man aged 35 to 55 in good health and CMV-seropositive.

A few counts support this clone. CDR3 region: CAWSVAGVIAGDEQFF. The CDR3 nucleotides read TGTGCCTGGAGTGTAGCGGGAGTGATTGCGGGTGATGAGCAGTTCTTC. V and J are TRBV30 and TRBJ2-1, with TRBD2 matching over 8 bases. The CDR3 length is 16 residues. Germline CDR1 reads GTSNPN; CDR2 reads SVGIG (reference sequence). J gave up 8 bases and V 0 bases, and 12 bases lay outside the gene matches. The variable domain in full, with the rest retrieved from reference TRBV30 and TRBJ2-1, is SQTIHQWPATLVQPVGSPLSLECTVEGTSNPNLYWYRQAAGRGLQLLFYSVGIGQISSEVPQNLSASRPQDRQFILSSKKLLLSDSGFYLCAWSVAGVIAGDEQFFGPGTRLTVL.

The chain links TRBV30 to TRBJ2-7; D is possibly TRBD2 (5 bases). Germline CDR1 reads GTSNPN; CDR2 reads SVGIG (reference sequence). The CDR3 runs to 14 residues. V was pared by 2 bases and J by 5 bases, with 16 bases between. The CDR3 coding sequence is TGTGCCTGGAGTCTAGCCCCCCCGAGGCACGAGCAGTACTTC. It translates to CAWSLAPPRHEQYF.

Here the CDR3 DNA reads TGTGCCAGCAGTGTAGGGACAGGGGTAGGCATTCAGTACTTC. Its translation is CASSVGTGVGIQYF. The chain uses TRBV6-1 and TRBJ2-4, with 10 bases aligning to TRBD1. Trimming removed 4 bases from V and 9 bases from J; junction bases left unmatched: 6. The germline V gene has CDR1 MNHNS and CDR2 SASEGT. The CDR3 spans 14 residues.

This clone was seen a few times. This chain joins TRBV5-1 and TRBJ1-3; no reliable D call. The germline gives CDR1 SGHRS, CDR2 YFSETQ. The V end lost 0 bases, the J end lost 0 bases, and 4 bases lay between the germline ends. This CDR3 comprises 14 residues. The CDR3 spells CASSLDHSGNTIYF. The CDR3 nucleotides are TGCGCCAGCAGCTTGGATCACTCTGGAAACACCATATATTTT.

This clone showed up just once. J is TRBJ2-1 and V is TRBV6-1, with D possibly matching TRBD1 (5 bases). The CDR3 is 15 residues long. V lost 1 base to trimming and J lost 4 bases, with 11 bases between them. From germline, CDR1 is MNHNS and CDR2 SASEGT. The CDR3: CASSEGVHRYNEQFF. CDR3 in DNA: TGTGCCAGCAGTGAAGGTGTACACAGGTACAATGAGCAGTTCTTC.

The chain employs TRBV15 and TRBJ1-5, with D perhaps TRBD1 (6 bases). V was cut by 2 bases and J by 7 bases, with 15 bases left in between. The CDR3 runs 15 residues. Germline loops: CDR1 LNHNV, CDR2 YYDKDF (reference sequence). This CDR3 is CATSRRTGKRQPQHF. The CDR3, as DNA: TGTGCCACCAGCAGACGAACAGGGAAACGGCAGCCCCAGCATTTT.

The chain couples TRBV5-1 to TRBJ2-7, with D tentatively TRBD1 (5 bases). The CDR3 is made up of 13 amino acids. Germline-derived CDR1 and CDR2 are SGHRS and YFSETQ. V lost 0 bases and J 2 bases, leaving 6 bases between the germline ends. CDR3 coding DNA: TGCGCCAGCAGCTTGGACAGGACCTACGAGCAGTACTTC. It is translated as CASSLDRTYEQYF.

The V call is TRBV5-4, the J call TRBJ2-2; a possible D gene is TRBD2 (5 bases). CDR3 length equals 13 residues. V lost 1 base to trimming and J lost 8 bases, with 9 bases between them. In germline, CDR1 is SGHNT, CDR2 YYREEE (reference sequence). The CDR3 region is CASSLSGEGELFF. CDR3 coding DNA: TGTGCCAGCAGCTTGAGCGGCGAAGGGGAGCTGTTTTTT.

The chain uses TRBV18 and TRBJ1-1; TRBD1 aligns across 12 bases. CDR1 is KGHSH and CDR2 is LQKENI in the germline V gene. This CDR3 has 15 residues. Losses at the gene ends were 4 bases for V and 6 bases for J; bases not matched to a gene: 6. The CDR3 spells CASSLGTGGYPEAFF. As DNA, the CDR3 is TGTGCCAGCTCACTTGGGACAGGGGGCTACCCTGAAGCTTTCTTT.

The chain joins TRBV7-2 to TRBJ1-2, with 11 bases identical to TRBD1. This CDR3 has 14 residues. Germline CDR1 SGHTA, CDR2 FQGNSA. Unmatched junction bases numbered 8, after V lost 7 bases and J lost 7 bases. CDR3 in DNA: TGTGCCAGCACCCGGACAGGGGGCGCGAGTGGCTACACCTTC. It codes for CASTRTGGASGYTF. Supplemented by reference TRBV7-2 and TRBJ1-2, the full variable domain reads GAGVSQSPSNKVTEKGKDVELRCDPISGHTALYWYRQSLGQGLEFLIYFQGNSAPDKSGLPSDRFSAERTGGSVSTLTIQRTQQEDSAVYLCASTRTGGASGYTFGSGTRLTVV.

V and J are TRBV5-1 and TRBJ2-7, with 7 bases fitting TRBD2. The CDR3 runs to 15 residues. J gave up 4 bases and V 4 bases, and 11 bases lay outside the gene matches. Germline-derived CDR1 and CDR2 are SGHRS and YFSETQ. The CDR3 DNA reads as TGCGCCAGCAGCCAGATGGGCGGGAGTAGGTACGAGCAGTACTTC. This codes for CASSQMGGSRYEQYF.

The chain employs TRBV6-1 and TRBJ1-6, with D possibly TRBD1 on 5 matching bases. Looked up from germline, CDR1 is MNHNS and CDR2 is SASEGT. Trimming took 6 bases from V and 5 from J, leaving 14 bases between them. This CDR3 spans 15 amino acids. In DNA form, the CDR3 reads TGTGCCAGCAGCGCTAATTGGGGGGATAATTCACCCCTCCACTTT. Amino acids: CASSANWGDNSPLHF.

This chain connects TRBV21-1 to TRBJ2-2; the table assigns TRBD1, which was not confirmed against the DNA. TRBV21-1 is classified as a pseudogene. The CDR3 runs to 17 residues. In DNA, the CDR3 is TGTGCCAGCAGCAAAAAACAGGGGGCACCGGTCACCGGGGAGCTGTTTTTT. It yields the protein CASSKKQGAPVTGELFF.

There are a few counts of this clone. For the CDR3, the DNA is TGTGCCAGTCGGTTGAACACTGAAGCTTTCTTT. It yields the protein CASRLNTEAFF. This chain uses TRBV19 with TRBJ1-1; D uncertain. Germline-derived CDR1 and CDR2 are LNHDA and SQIVND (reference sequence). The CDR3 has 11 amino acids. The ends were cut back, 8 bases at V and 0 bases at J, with 4 bases in the middle.

The rearrangement links TRBV6-1 to TRBJ1-6; TRBD1 matches at 7 bases. V was clipped by 5 bases and J by 8 bases; unmatched bases: 6. CDR1 MNHNS and CDR2 SASEGT come from the germline V gene. This CDR3 contains 14 residues. The CDR3 DNA reads TGTGCCAGCAGTCCCCGACAGGGTTATTCACCCCTCCACTTT. Its translation: CASSPRQGYSPLHF.

The genes are TRBV6-5 and TRBJ2-7; 12 nucleotides line up with TRBD2. Germline CDR1 and CDR2: MNHEY and SVGAGI. The CDR3 contains 14 residues. V shed 5 bases, J shed 4 bases, and the junction held 3 bases outside the gene matches. CDR3 protein: CASSRTSGKYEQYF. The CDR3 DNA reads as TGTGCCAGCAGTAGGACTAGCGGGAAGTACGAGCAGTACTTC.

This clone came up a few times. The rearrangement uses TRBV18 and TRBJ1-1; possibly TRBD1 for D (6 bases). Between the trimmed V and J ends, which lost 1 base and 3 bases, there was a span of 18 bases. The CDR3 consists of 17 residues. Per germline, CDR1 KGHSH and CDR2 LQKENI. This CDR3 reads CASSPLQGPGSYTEAFF. The DNA of the CDR3 is TGTGCCAGCTCACCACTACAGGGACCGGGGTCTTACACTGAAGCTTTCTTT.

This clone was picked up a small number of times. As DNA, the CDR3 is TGTGCCTGGGAGACAGTATATGAAGCTTTCTTT. This sequence encodes CAWETVYEAFF. The rearrangement links TRBV30 to TRBJ1-1; D may be TRBD1 (5 bases). V gave up 5 bases and J gave up 7 bases, with 11 bases separating them. The CDR3 is 11 amino acids. Germline V CDR1 and CDR2: GTSNPN, SVGIG (reference sequence). The full variable domain, completed using reference TRBV30 and TRBJ1-1, is SQTIHQWPATLVQPVGSPLSLECTVEGTSNPNLYWYRQAAGRGLQLLFYSVGIGQISSEVPQNLSASRPQDRQFILSSKKLLLSDSGFYLCAWETVYEAFFGQGTRLTVV.

V and J are TRBV5-1 and TRBJ2-2; the match to TRBD2 covers 13 bases. Germline trimming cut 3 bases from V and 7 bases from J; bases unmatched to any gene: 6. Looked up from germline, CDR1 is SGHRS and CDR2 is YFSETQ. CDR3 size: 16 residues. The CDR3 protein is CASSSLAGGQNGELFF. CDR3 bases: TGCGCCAGCAGCTCACTAGCGGGAGGGCAGAACGGGGAGCTGTTTTTT.